The present T cell receptor (beta chain) was sequenced within a study of PD-L1 blockade in urothelial cancer. Overall study: In the patient group, about 90% of the roughly 29 were males with bladder-origin urothelial cancer. Investigators checked blood 3 weeks (second dose) and 6 weeks after treatment start. General study findings and limits: It was durable-benefit patients whose tumor-associated blood clones expanded more at 3 weeks.

Repertoires were generated with immunoSEQ multiplex PCR, while TCRdb's copy carries only in-frame clones and drops some. The sample comprises some 76,000 clones, 85% to 90% of which are singletons, and 3.4% rests with the top ten. The germline V gene has CDR1 LNHDA and CDR2 SQIVND (reference sequence). The V gene lost 4 bases and the J gene lost 4 bases, with 16 bases spanning the gap. CDR3 length: 15 residues. This clone is a singleton in its sample. Antigen specificity is unknown. The chain links TRBV19 to TRBJ1-1, with D tentatively TRBD1 (5 bases). This receptor was obtained from a man aged 60 to 75 with urothelial cancer. The sample in question was PBMCs, obtained around atezolizumab (anti-PD-L1) treatment. CDR3: CASSTRGGDGTEAFF. The CDR3 DNA reads as TGTGCCAGTAGTACCCGTGGGGGGGATGGCACTGAAGCTTTCTTT.